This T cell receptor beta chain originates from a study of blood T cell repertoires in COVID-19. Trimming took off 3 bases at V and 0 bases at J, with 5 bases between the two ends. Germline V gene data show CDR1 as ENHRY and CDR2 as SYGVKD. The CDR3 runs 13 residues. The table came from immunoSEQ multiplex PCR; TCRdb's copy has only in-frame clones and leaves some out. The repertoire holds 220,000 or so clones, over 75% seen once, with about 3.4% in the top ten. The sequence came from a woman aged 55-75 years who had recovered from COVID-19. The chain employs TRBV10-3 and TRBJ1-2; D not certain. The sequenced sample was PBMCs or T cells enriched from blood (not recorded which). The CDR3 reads CAISDGTNYGYTF. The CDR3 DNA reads TGTGCCATCAGTGACGGTACTAACTATGGCTACACCTTC.